This T cell receptor (beta chain) is from a study of cytomegalovirus exposure and HLA in healthy donors. The germline V gene has CDR1 WSHSY and CDR2 SAAADI. Trimming took off 7 bases at V and 1 base at J, with 8 bases between the two ends. The CDR3 is made up of 14 amino acids. Concerning this clone: Its antigen is still unknown.

Amplification used 60 Vbeta primers and 13 Jbeta primers. Some clones are missing from TCRdb's copy, which holds only in-frame ones; the method was immunoSEQ multiplex PCR. The sample yields more than 100,000 clones, 80% seen once. Study results and limitations: V- and J-gene trimming of TCR beta was linked (in a later analysis) to a missense DCLRE1C variant.

The sequenced sample consisted of PBMCs. This TCR was recovered from a man aged 35 to 55 in good health and CMV-seronegative. This chain connects TRBV10-2 to TRBJ2-6; possibly TRBD1 for D (5 bases). The CDR3 sequence: CASIQGSGANVLTF. For the CDR3, the DNA is TGCGCCAGCATTCAGGGTTCTGGGGCCAACGTCCTGACTTTC.